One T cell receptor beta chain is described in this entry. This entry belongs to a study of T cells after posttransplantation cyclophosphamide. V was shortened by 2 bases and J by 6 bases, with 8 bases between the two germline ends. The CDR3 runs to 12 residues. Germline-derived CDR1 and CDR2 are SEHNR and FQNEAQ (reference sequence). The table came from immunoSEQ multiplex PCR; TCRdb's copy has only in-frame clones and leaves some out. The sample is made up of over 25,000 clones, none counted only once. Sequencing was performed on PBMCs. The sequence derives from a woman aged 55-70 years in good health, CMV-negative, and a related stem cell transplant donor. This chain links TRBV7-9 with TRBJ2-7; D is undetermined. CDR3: CASSLSSGEQYF. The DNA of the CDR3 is TGTGCCAGCAGCTTATCATCGGGCGAGCAGTACTTC.